A single sample is the source of the 7 T cell receptor beta chains below, sequenced in a study of glioma-infiltrating T cells after dendritic cell vaccination. Clones were read by immunoSEQ multiplex PCR, and TCRdb kept only the in-frame ones, dropping some. Of around 100,000 clones listed, 75% to 90% are singletons. As for time point: after dendritic cell vaccination, including at tumor progression/relapse. The material sequenced was blood, taken after dendritic cell vaccination. Receptors originate from a human donor with glioblastoma.

In this sample, this clone turned up once. V usage is TRBV7-2 and J usage is TRBJ2-7; a possible D gene is TRBD1 (6 bases). Trimming shortened V by 3 bases and J by 6 bases, and 9 bases separated the two germline ends. CDR3 length equals 12 residues. The germline CDR1 and CDR2 sequences are SGHTA and FQGNSA. This CDR3 reads CASSLNRVEQYF. The CDR3 nucleotides read TGTGCCAGCAGCTTGAACAGGGTCGAGCAGTACTTC.

This clone has only one observation. V gene TRBV18 combines with J gene TRBJ1-5, with no clear D. Deletions cut 6 bases from V and 3 bases from J, with 9 bases between. The CDR3 totals 13 residues. Per germline, CDR1 KGHSH and CDR2 LQKENI. CDR3 bases: TGTGCCAGCTCCCTTCAGTACAATCAGCCCCAGCATTTT. Protein sequence: CASSLQYNQPQHF.

The chain employs TRBV4-2 and TRBJ1-3; D ambiguous. The germline gives CDR1 LGHNA, CDR2 YNFKEQ. This CDR3 comprises 16 residues. V lost 6 bases, J lost 8 bases, and 23 bases lay in between. The CDR3 loop reads CASRPTHREVADTIYF. The CDR3 bases are TGTGCCAGCAGACCTACTCACAGAGAAGTCGCTGACACCATATATTTT.

The V call is TRBV7-3, the J call TRBJ1-2; D is perhaps TRBD1 (5 bases). Germline CDR1 is SGHTA and CDR2 is FQGTGA. The CDR3 is 14 residues long. V shed 4 bases and J shed 4 bases, with 13 bases lying between them. DNA for the CDR3: TGTGCCAGCAGCTCCTCCACGGGGGGCTATGGCTACACCTTC. Amino acids: CASSSSTGGYGYTF.

This clone has more than one count but fewer than ten. The V call is TRBV28, the J call TRBJ1-2; 10 bases fit TRBD1. The CDR3 runs 14 residues. Looked up from germline, CDR1 is MDHEN and CDR2 is SYDVKM. With V trimmed by 5 bases and J by 2 bases, 2 bases remained unmatched. The CDR3 reads CASSMGQGNYGYTF. CDR3 DNA: TGTGCCAGCAGTATGGGACAGGGGAACTATGGCTACACCTTC.

The genes are TRBV29-1 and TRBJ1-2; D might be TRBD1 (5 bases). V was cut by 6 bases and J by 6 bases, with 14 bases left in between. CDR1 SQVTM and CDR2 ANQGSEA come from the germline V gene. This CDR3 region has 12 residues. CDR3 residues: CSVDQGRDGYTF. For the CDR3, the DNA is TGCAGCGTGGATCAGGGAAGGGATGGCTACACCTTC.

The genes are TRBV5-1 and TRBJ1-3, with D maybe TRBD1 (5 bases). Trimming removed 1 base from V and 4 bases from J, with 12 bases in between. There are 15 residues in the CDR3. Germline CDR1 SGHRS, CDR2 YFSETQ. The DNA of the CDR3 is TGCGCCAGCAGCTTGAGCGGGGCGGCGGGAAACACCATATATTTT. Its translation is CASSLSGAAGNTIYF.